This TCR beta chain is from a study of blood T cell repertoires in COVID-19. The CDR3 loop spans 15 amino acids. Between the trimmed V and J ends, which lost 2 bases and 2 bases, there was a span of 12 bases. Germline CDR1 reads LNHDA; CDR2 reads SQIVND (reference sequence). The protocol was immunoSEQ multiplex PCR, while the TCRdb copy is restricted to in-frame clones and leaves out a portion. This table holds some 45,000 clones, about 90% found once. The material sequenced was peripheral blood. The rearrangement joins TRBV19 to TRBJ1-1; D call uncertain. This TCR was recovered from a human donor in a cohort sampled during active COVID-19. The CDR3 sequence is CASSIILAVNTEAFF. In nucleotides, the CDR3 is TGTGCCAGTAGTATAATCCTTGCAGTCAACACTGAAGCTTTCTTT.